This T cell receptor beta chain came from a study of T cells in Graves' hyperthyroidism and ophthalmopathy. Study-wide points: Most thyroid-expanded clonotypes above 0.001 were also found in blood.

The authors obtained PBMCs from 7.5 to 10 ml of fresh peripheral blood. This clonotype was seen a few times. Its antigen is unknown. V lost 6 bases to trimming and J lost 0 bases, with 16 bases between them. The V gene's germline CDR1 is SGHKS and CDR2 YYEKEE (reference sequence). CDR3 size: 17 residues. From RNA transcripts, TCR beta CDR3 regions were amplified. HTBI primers drove first-round RT-PCR of the TCR CDR3. TCRdb re-called the multiplex PCR reads with MiXCR, one entry per CDR3 protein. The data show a few hundred thousand distinct CDR3 sequences, around 14% seen once. The material sequenced was blood. The chain is built from TRBV5-5 and TRBJ2-6, with D tentatively TRBD2 (6 bases). The clonotype comes from a woman aged 18-35 years with Graves' hyperthyroidism that later progressed to Graves' ophthalmopathy. CDR3 nucleotide sequence: TGTGCCAGCAATCGGAGGGGCCTCATCTCTGGGGCCAACGTCCTGACTTTC. Translating it yields CASNRRGLISGANVLTF.